This T cell receptor beta chain was captured by sequencing in a study of blood T cell repertoires in COVID-19. Trimming left V 3 bases short and J 1 base short, with 18 bases between. CDR3 length: 17 residues. Germline assignment: CDR1 KGHSH and CDR2 LQKENI. TCRdb's table, derived via immunoSEQ multiplex PCR, lists solely in-frame clones and lacks some. The sample consists of about 50,000 clones, about 84% of them appearing once. The receptor was derived from a woman aged 55-70 years with acute or convalescent COVID-19. The chain links TRBV18 to TRBJ1-1, with D perhaps TRBD1 (5 bases). Source material: peripheral blood. The CDR3 loop reads CASSPTVLKTGNTEAFF. CDR3 sequence (DNA): TGTGCCAGCTCACCCACCGTTTTGAAAACAGGGAACACTGAAGCTTTCTTT.